A single sample is the source of the 8 T cell receptor beta chains below, sequenced in a study of blood T cell repertoires in COVID-19. Using immunoSEQ multiplex PCR, the repertoire was profiled, and TCRdb retains in-frame clones only, with some absent. Of fewer than 200,000 clones listed, approximately 79% are singletons. Material: peripheral blood. These receptor sequences come from a woman aged 70 to 79 with acute or convalescent COVID-19.

This sequence joins TRBV5-4 and TRBJ1-4; the match to TRBD1 covers 7 bases. V shed 2 bases, J shed 5 bases, and the junction held 3 bases outside the gene matches. Germline V lookup: CDR1 SGHNT, CDR2 YYREEE (reference sequence). The CDR3 runs 14 residues. The CDR3 sequence is CASSLTGENEKLFF. The CDR3 region has the DNA TGTGCCAGCAGCTTAACAGGGGAAAATGAAAAACTGTTTTTT.

The V gene is TRBV7-9, the J gene TRBJ1-4; tentative D call: TRBD1 (5 bases). V shed 5 bases and J shed 3 bases, with 13 bases lying between them. In germline, CDR1 is SEHNR, CDR2 FQNEAQ (reference sequence). The CDR3 is 15 amino acids. The CDR3 nucleotides read TGTGCCAGCAGCCCCCAGGGAGGACCTAATGAAAAACTGTTTTTT. Protein product: CASSPQGGPNEKLFF.

V and J are TRBV4-1 and TRBJ2-6, with TRBD2 matching 7 bases. V gave up 4 bases and J gave up 0 bases; unmatched junction bases: 18. Germline CDR1 MGHRA, CDR2 YSYEKL. The CDR3 has 21 residues. This chain's CDR3 is CASSREQNREGVFSGANVLTF. Written as DNA, the CDR3 is TGCGCCAGCAGCCGTGAACAGAATAGGGAGGGAGTCTTCTCTGGGGCCAACGTCCTGACTTTC.

This chain links TRBV5-5 with TRBJ2-1; 10 bases map to TRBD2. V shed 0 bases and J 9 bases; nucleotides not matched to a gene: 9. Looked up from germline, CDR1 is SGHKS and CDR2 is YYEKEE (reference sequence). This CDR3 has 16 amino acids. This chain's CDR3 is CASSLGASGRYGEQFF. CDR3 bases: TGTGCCAGCAGCTTGGGGGCTAGCGGGAGATATGGTGAGCAGTTCTTC.

The genes are TRBV4-2 and TRBJ2-2; tentatively, D is TRBD2 (5 bases). Germline loops: CDR1 LGHNA, CDR2 YNFKEQ. V was trimmed by 0 bases and J by 6 bases, leaving 14 bases between them. CDR3 length: 16 amino acids. Written as DNA, the CDR3 is TGTGCCAGCAGCCAAGATCTAGCTATGAGTCCCGGGGAGCTGTTTTTT. This codes for CASSQDLAMSPGELFF.

This clone was picked up a small number of times. V gene TRBV9 combines with J gene TRBJ1-6, with TRBD1 as a possible D gene (5 bases). The CDR3 consists of 16 residues. The germline V gene encodes CDR1 SGDLS and CDR2 YYNGEE. Trimming stripped 4 bases from V and 6 bases from J, with 17 bases between. The CDR3 DNA is TGTGCCAGCAGCCTGACTGACAGAAGGGGTAATTCACCCCTCCACTTT. This encodes CASSLTDRRGNSPLHF.

This chain connects TRBV6-5 to TRBJ2-7; TRBD1 might be the D (5 bases). Trimming took 6 bases from V and 5 from J, leaving 17 bases between them. CDR1 MNHEY and CDR2 SVGAGI come from the germline V gene. The CDR3 loop spans 14 amino acids. The CDR3 reads CASSRPDSYNEQYF. The CDR3 DNA sequence: TGTGCCAGCAGCCGTCCCGACAGCTATAACGAGCAGTACTTC.

The chain carries TRBV7-8 and TRBJ2-2, with 14 bases matching TRBD2. There are 16 residues in the CDR3. V was clipped by 2 bases and J by 6 bases; unmatched bases: 2. Germline CDR1 reads SGHVS; CDR2 reads FQNEAQ. The CDR3 DNA follows: TGTGCCAGCAGCTTACTGGGACTAGCGGGAGCCGGGGAGCTGTTTTTT. It encodes CASSLLGLAGAGELFF.